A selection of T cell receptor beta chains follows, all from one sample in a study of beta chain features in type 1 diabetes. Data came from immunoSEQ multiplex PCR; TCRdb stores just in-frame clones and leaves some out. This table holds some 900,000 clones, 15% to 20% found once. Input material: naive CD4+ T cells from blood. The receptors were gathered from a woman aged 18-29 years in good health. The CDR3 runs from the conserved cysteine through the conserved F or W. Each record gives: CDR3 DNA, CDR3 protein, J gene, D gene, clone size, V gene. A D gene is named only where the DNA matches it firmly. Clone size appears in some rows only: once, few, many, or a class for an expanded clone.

cdr3_nt: TGCGCCAGCAGCTCCGGGGACAGGGAGATGAGATTCGAGCAGTACTTC; cdr3_aa: CASSSGDREMRFEQYF; j_call: TRBJ2-7; d_call: TRBD1; clone_size: NA; v_call: TRBV5-1
cdr3_nt: TGTGCCAGCAGTTACACCGGCGGGGAAAGCGAGCAGTTCTTC; cdr3_aa: CASSYTGGESEQFF; j_call: TRBJ2-1; d_call: NA; clone_size: few; v_call: TRBV6-6
cdr3_nt: TGTGCCAGCAGCCAACAAACCGGGATTTGGTACGAGCAGTACTTC; cdr3_aa: CASSQQTGIWYEQYF; j_call: TRBJ2-7; d_call: NA; clone_size: NA; v_call: TRBV7-2
cdr3_nt: TGTGCCAGCAGCCCCTCGTTAGCGGGAGGCAATGAGCAGTTCTTC; cdr3_aa: CASSPSLAGGNEQFF; j_call: TRBJ2-1; d_call: TRBD2; clone_size: few; v_call: TRBV7-3
cdr3_nt: TGTGCCAGCAGGCCTGGGACTAGCGGGAGACCCTACGAGCAGTACTTC; cdr3_aa: CASRPGTSGRPYEQYF; j_call: TRBJ2-7; d_call: TRBD2; clone_size: NA; v_call: TRBV11-2
cdr3_nt: TGTGCCAGCTCCAGCCCCGGGGAGCTGTTTTTT; cdr3_aa: CASSSPGELFF; j_call: TRBJ2-2; d_call: NA; clone_size: NA; v_call: TRBV2
cdr3_nt: TGTGCCAGCAGCTTAGGGTCCTATGAGACCCAGTACTTC; cdr3_aa: CASSLGSYETQYF; j_call: TRBJ2-5; d_call: NA; clone_size: once; v_call: TRBV7-9
cdr3_nt: TGTGCCACTGGGGCTAGCGGAACCGCCGGAGAGACCCAGTACTTC; cdr3_aa: CATGASGTAGETQYF; j_call: TRBJ2-5; d_call: TRBD2; clone_size: NA; v_call: TRBV27
cdr3_nt: TGTGCCAGCAGTTTATCCTGGCAGGGAGGGGCTGAAGCTTTCTTT; cdr3_aa: CASSLSWQGGAEAFF; j_call: TRBJ1-1; d_call: NA; clone_size: NA; v_call: TRBV28
cdr3_nt: TGTGCCAGCAGTAGACAGCTAGCGGGGGCTCCCACAGATACGCAGTATTTT; cdr3_aa: CASSRQLAGAPTDTQYF; j_call: TRBJ2-3; d_call: TRBD2; clone_size: NA; v_call: TRBV2
cdr3_nt: TGTGCCAGCAGCCCGCTAGCGGGAGTGTCAGATACGCAGTATTTT; cdr3_aa: CASSPLAGVSDTQYF; j_call: TRBJ2-3; d_call: TRBD2; clone_size: few; v_call: TRBV2
cdr3_nt: TGTGCCAGTAGTTTTGGGGTCGCGACCGCTGAAGCTTTCTTT; cdr3_aa: CASSFGVATAEAFF; j_call: TRBJ1-1; d_call: NA; clone_size: NA; v_call: TRBV19
cdr3_nt: TGCAGCGTTGAGGGGCAGAAGAACACTGAAGCTTTCTTT; cdr3_aa: CSVEGQKNTEAFF; j_call: TRBJ1-1; d_call: NA; clone_size: NA; v_call: TRBV29-1
cdr3_nt: TGTGCCAGCTCACAAACGGACAGGGGAGGCAACTATGGCTACACCTTC; cdr3_aa: CASSQTDRGGNYGYTF; j_call: TRBJ1-2; d_call: TRBD1; clone_size: NA; v_call: TRBV18
cdr3_nt: TGTGCCAGCAGTGTTCAGGGTACTCAGCCCCAGCATTTT; cdr3_aa: CASSVQGTQPQHF; j_call: TRBJ1-5; d_call: NA; clone_size: few; v_call: TRBV2
cdr3_nt: TGTGCCAGCAGTTTTGATGACTATGGCTACACCTTC; cdr3_aa: CASSFDDYGYTF; j_call: TRBJ1-2; d_call: NA; clone_size: few; v_call: TRBV28
cdr3_nt: TGTGCCAGCAGCTTGGAAGCTGCAGCGCGGTGGGTTGAGCAGTTCTTC; cdr3_aa: CASSLEAAARWVEQFF; j_call: TRBJ2-1; d_call: NA; clone_size: few; v_call: TRBV5-6
cdr3_nt: TGTGCCAGCAGCGAAAACGGTAGAAGGCAGTTCTTC; cdr3_aa: CASSENGRRQFF; j_call: TRBJ2-1; d_call: NA; clone_size: few; v_call: TRBV9
cdr3_nt: TGTGCCAGCAGCTTATCCGGGACAGGGAGGTCAGATACGCAGTATTTT; cdr3_aa: CASSLSGTGRSDTQYF; j_call: TRBJ2-3; d_call: TRBD1; clone_size: NA; v_call: TRBV5-6
cdr3_nt: TGTGCCAGCAGCTTAGTCGCTAGCGGGAGCGGGAATGAGCAGTTCTTC; cdr3_aa: CASSLVASGSGNEQFF; j_call: TRBJ2-1; d_call: TRBD2; clone_size: many; v_call: TRBV7-2
cdr3_nt: TGCAGTGCTACCCTCTGGGATGAGCAGTTCTTC; cdr3_aa: CSATLWDEQFF; j_call: TRBJ2-1; d_call: NA; clone_size: few; v_call: TRBV20-1
cdr3_nt: TGTGCCAGCAGGGGGGACAGAGCCTACGAGCAGTACTTC; cdr3_aa: CASRGDRAYEQYF; j_call: TRBJ2-7; d_call: TRBD1; clone_size: NA; v_call: TRBV6-5
cdr3_nt: TGTGCCAGCAGCTCCTCCGGGACAGGGAGAAACGAGCAGTACTTC; cdr3_aa: CASSSSGTGRNEQYF; j_call: TRBJ2-7; d_call: TRBD1; clone_size: NA; v_call: TRBV28
cdr3_nt: TGCGCCAGCAGCCCCTCTACAGAAGGAGATACGCAGTATTTT; cdr3_aa: CASSPSTEGDTQYF; j_call: TRBJ2-3; d_call: NA; clone_size: few; v_call: TRBV5-1
cdr3_nt: TGTGCCAGCAGCATTTCTAGCGGAGGCTTCGGGAATGAGCAGTTCTTC; cdr3_aa: CASSISSGGFGNEQFF; j_call: TRBJ2-1; d_call: TRBD2; clone_size: NA; v_call: TRBV7-9
cdr3_nt: TGTGCCGTAGGGGGCTTAAGGTGGACTGAAGCTTTCTTT; cdr3_aa: CAVGGLRWTEAFF; j_call: TRBJ1-1; d_call: TRBD1; clone_size: few; v_call: TRBV28
cdr3_nt: TGTGCCAGCAGTCTTCGCTCTGGGGCCAACGTCCTGACTTTC; cdr3_aa: CASSLRSGANVLTF; j_call: TRBJ2-6; d_call: NA; clone_size: NA; v_call: TRBV27
cdr3_nt: TGTGCCAGCAGCTTTGCGGGTACCTACGAGCAGTACTTC; cdr3_aa: CASSFAGTYEQYF; j_call: TRBJ2-7; d_call: NA; clone_size: few; v_call: TRBV28
cdr3_nt: TGTGCCATCAACCCTAGCGCCTTCACAGATACGCAGTATTTT; cdr3_aa: CAINPSAFTDTQYF; j_call: TRBJ2-3; d_call: NA; clone_size: NA; v_call: TRBV10-3
cdr3_nt: TGCGCCAGCAGCCAAGACGTGGGAGGAGGATACAATGAGCAGTTCTTC; cdr3_aa: CASSQDVGGGYNEQFF; j_call: TRBJ2-1; d_call: NA; clone_size: NA; v_call: TRBV4-3
cdr3_nt: TGTGCCAGCAGTGTGCCGGGACTAGGGGGCGAGACCCAGTACTTC; cdr3_aa: CASSVPGLGGETQYF; j_call: TRBJ2-5; d_call: NA; clone_size: NA; v_call: TRBV6-6
cdr3_nt: TGCGCCAGCAGCTTGGCGGGACTAGCGGGATTTTCCGGGGAGCTGTTTTTT; cdr3_aa: CASSLAGLAGFSGELFF; j_call: TRBJ2-2; d_call: TRBD2; clone_size: NA; v_call: TRBV5-1
cdr3_nt: TGTGCCAGCAGTCCCTATTTATTGACAACTGGGGCCAACGTCCTGACTTTC; cdr3_aa: CASSPYLLTTGANVLTF; j_call: TRBJ2-6; d_call: NA; clone_size: NA; v_call: TRBV27
cdr3_nt: TGTGCCAGCTATGGAGGGACAGGTTGGTCCGAGCAGTACTTC; cdr3_aa: CASYGGTGWSEQYF; j_call: TRBJ2-7; d_call: TRBD1; clone_size: NA; v_call: TRBV28
cdr3_nt: TGTGCCAGCAGTCGGGGAGAGCTTAACACCGGGGAGCTGTTTTTT; cdr3_aa: CASSRGELNTGELFF; j_call: TRBJ2-2; d_call: NA; clone_size: NA; v_call: TRBV7-3
cdr3_nt: TGCGCCAGCAGCTTCGAGGGGTCCTCCTACGAGCAGTACTTC; cdr3_aa: CASSFEGSSYEQYF; j_call: TRBJ2-7; d_call: NA; clone_size: NA; v_call: TRBV5-1
cdr3_nt: TGTGCCAGCAGGCTCCCAGGGGTCAATGAGCAGTTCTTC; cdr3_aa: CASRLPGVNEQFF; j_call: TRBJ2-1; d_call: NA; clone_size: few; v_call: TRBV6-5
cdr3_nt: TGTGCCAGCAGCCCGGGGACCTACAATGAGCAGTTCTTC; cdr3_aa: CASSPGTYNEQFF; j_call: TRBJ2-1; d_call: NA; clone_size: NA; v_call: TRBV2
cdr3_nt: TGTGCCAGCAGCGTAGACGGGCCATCCTACAATGAGCAGTTCTTC; cdr3_aa: CASSVDGPSYNEQFF; j_call: TRBJ2-1; d_call: NA; clone_size: NA; v_call: TRBV9
cdr3_nt: TGTGCCAGCTCTCCTGGGACAGGGCTGTTTGGTGAGCAGTTCTTC; cdr3_aa: CASSPGTGLFGEQFF; j_call: TRBJ2-1; d_call: TRBD1; clone_size: NA; v_call: TRBV18
cdr3_nt: TGTGCCAGCAGCTTGGACTCCTACGAGCAGTACTTC; cdr3_aa: CASSLDSYEQYF; j_call: TRBJ2-7; d_call: NA; clone_size: NA; v_call: TRBV4-2
cdr3_nt: TGTGCCAGCAGCACCCAAGAGGGACAGCAGAATGAAAAACTGTTTTTT; cdr3_aa: CASSTQEGQQNEKLFF; j_call: TRBJ1-4; d_call: NA; clone_size: few; v_call: TRBV21-1
cdr3_nt: TGTGCCAGCAGCCTGGACGCCACAAATACGCAGTATTTT; cdr3_aa: CASSLDATNTQYF; j_call: TRBJ2-3; d_call: NA; clone_size: NA; v_call: TRBV11-1
cdr3_nt: TGTGCCAGCAGCCAAGATTCAATCCGAACTAATGAAAAACTGTTTTTT; cdr3_aa: CASSQDSIRTNEKLFF; j_call: TRBJ1-4; d_call: NA; clone_size: NA; v_call: TRBV4-2
cdr3_nt: TGTGCCAGCAGCAAAGCGGGGGCCGACAGTGAACACAATCAGCCCCAGCATTTT; cdr3_aa: CASSKAGADSEHNQPQHF; j_call: TRBJ1-5; d_call: NA; clone_size: few; v_call: TRBV21-1
cdr3_nt: TGTGCCAGCATAGGCAACGAGCAGTACTTC; cdr3_aa: CASIGNEQYF; j_call: TRBJ2-7; d_call: NA; clone_size: NA; v_call: TRBV9
cdr3_nt: TGTGCCAGCAGCCCTCACGGGGGCGGCACAGATACGCAGTATTTT; cdr3_aa: CASSPHGGGTDTQYF; j_call: TRBJ2-3; d_call: NA; clone_size: NA; v_call: TRBV28
cdr3_nt: TGTGCCAGCAGGACACTAACAGGGTATCTGCAGTTCTTC; cdr3_aa: CASRTLTGYLQFF; j_call: TRBJ2-1; d_call: NA; clone_size: NA; v_call: TRBV27
cdr3_nt: TGTGCCAGCAGTCTCCAGCGGGATTCCTACGAGCAGTACTTC; cdr3_aa: CASSLQRDSYEQYF; j_call: TRBJ2-7; d_call: TRBD2; clone_size: NA; v_call: TRBV28
cdr3_nt: TGTGCCAGCTCACTGGAAGAAAGGACTAGCGGGAAAGAGACCCAGTACTTC; cdr3_aa: CASSLEERTSGKETQYF; j_call: TRBJ2-5; d_call: TRBD2; clone_size: NA; v_call: TRBV18